This note documents a single T cell receptor beta chain sequence. Its target is unknown. Each CDR3 protein gets one entry after TCRdb re-called the 5' RACE reads with MiXCR. The sample lists roughly 370,000 distinct CDR3 sequences, under 25% occurring once. The V gene end was trimmed by 11 bases and the J gene end by 3 bases; junction bases not matched to a gene: 9. The CDR3 is 13 amino acids. Germline CDR1 reads MNHNS; CDR2 reads SASEGT. This sample stems from a study of CD8 T cells in ankylosing spondylitis. Study-level points and caveats: A motif of roughly 8 highly homologous TCR beta variants was seen as apparently characteristic of ankylosing spondylitis blood. As reported, disease-linked clones showed significant enrichment in matched ankylosing spondylitis synovial fluid. Earlier work had already found some motif variants in reactive arthritis synovial fluid and blood.

The rearrangement uses TRBV6-1 and TRBJ2-7; 8 nucleotides agree with TRBD2. The sample comprised blood, either unsorted or a sorted T cell fraction (not recorded which). This sequence originates from a male donor with ankylosing spondylitis. CDR3 in amino acids: CAASGSAFYEQYF. Here the CDR3 DNA reads TGTGCCGCAAGCGGGAGCGCTTTCTACGAGCAGTACTTC.